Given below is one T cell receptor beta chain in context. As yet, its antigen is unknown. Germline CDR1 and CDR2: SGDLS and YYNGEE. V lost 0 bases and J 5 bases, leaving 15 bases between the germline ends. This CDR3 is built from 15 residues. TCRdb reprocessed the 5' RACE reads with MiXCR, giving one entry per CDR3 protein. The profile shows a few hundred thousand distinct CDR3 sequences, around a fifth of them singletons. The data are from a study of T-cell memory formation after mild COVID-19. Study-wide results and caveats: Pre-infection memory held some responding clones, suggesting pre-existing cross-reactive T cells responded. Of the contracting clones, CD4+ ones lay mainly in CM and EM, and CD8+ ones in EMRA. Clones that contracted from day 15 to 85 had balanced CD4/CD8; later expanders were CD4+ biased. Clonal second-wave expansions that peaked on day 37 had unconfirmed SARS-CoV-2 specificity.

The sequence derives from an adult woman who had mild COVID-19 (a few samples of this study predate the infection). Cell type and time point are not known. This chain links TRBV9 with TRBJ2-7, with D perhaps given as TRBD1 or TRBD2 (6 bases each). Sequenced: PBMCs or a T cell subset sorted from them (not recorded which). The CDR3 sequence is CASSVATGAAHEQYF. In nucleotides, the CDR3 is TGTGCCAGCAGCGTAGCTACGGGGGCAGCCCACGAGCAGTACTTC.